The 2 T cell receptor beta chains presented below share a single source sample, sequenced in a study of shared clonotypes between healthy human individuals. Positive CCR7 selection of CD45RO-negative cells yielded the naive CD8 cells, and terminally differentiated effector memory CD45RA+ cells were excluded. Data came from immunoSEQ multiplex PCR; TCRdb stores just in-frame clones and leaves some out. Altogether some 1,900,000 clones are present, just under 95% being singletons, with the ten largest covering 0.95% to 1.5%. Specimen: naive CD8+ T cells sorted from blood. The receptors originated from a man aged 18-30 years in good health.

This clone was seen only once. This sequence joins TRBV10-2 and TRBJ1-2; D remains unclear. Deletions cut 6 bases from V and 5 bases from J, with 10 bases between. The germline V gene has CDR1 WSHSY and CDR2 SAAADI. The CDR3 is 12 residues long. The CDR3 region has the DNA TGCGCCAGCAGGGAGGACCGGTATGGCTACACCTTC. This gives the protein CASREDRYGYTF.

The chain couples TRBV9 to TRBJ2-7, with TRBD1 identical over 8 bases. The V gene end was trimmed by 0 bases and the J gene end by 0 bases; junction bases not matched to a gene: 14. Germline assignment: CDR1 SGDLS and CDR2 YYNGEE. The CDR3 is 19 residues long. The DNA for the CDR3 is TGTGCCAGCAGCGTAGAGGGACTGAACCGGGACAGGAGCTCCTACGAGCAGTACTTC. Translation: CASSVEGLNRDRSSYEQYF. Full variable domain (rest looked up from reference TRBV9 and TRBJ2-7): DSGVTQTPKHLITATGQRVTLRCSPRSGDLSVYWYQQSLDQGLQFLIQYYNGEERAKGNILERFSAQQFPDLHSELNLSSLELGDSALYFCASSVEGLNRDRSSYEQYFGPGTRLTVT.